Given below is one TCR beta chain in context. Trimming took 0 bases from V and 6 from J; bases not matched to a gene: 10. Germline V gene sequence: CDR1 SGHRS, CDR2 YFSETQ. The length of the CDR3 is 16 residues. The data were obtained in a study of cytomegalovirus exposure and HLA in healthy donors. Primers included in the PCR were 60 Vbeta and 13 Jbeta primers. Assay used: immunoSEQ multiplex PCR; TCRdb lists only in-frame clones, some missing. The sample lists around 150,000 clones, about four fifths occurring once. The receptor was derived from a male donor in good health and CMV-seronegative. V is TRBV5-1 and J is TRBJ1-1; 8 bases line up with TRBD1. The sequencing sample was made of PBMCs. The CDR3 DNA reads as TGCGCCAGCAGCTTGGCCCCTCAGGGGGCAGGCCCTGAAGCTTTCTTT. The encoded protein is CASSLAPQGAGPEAFF.